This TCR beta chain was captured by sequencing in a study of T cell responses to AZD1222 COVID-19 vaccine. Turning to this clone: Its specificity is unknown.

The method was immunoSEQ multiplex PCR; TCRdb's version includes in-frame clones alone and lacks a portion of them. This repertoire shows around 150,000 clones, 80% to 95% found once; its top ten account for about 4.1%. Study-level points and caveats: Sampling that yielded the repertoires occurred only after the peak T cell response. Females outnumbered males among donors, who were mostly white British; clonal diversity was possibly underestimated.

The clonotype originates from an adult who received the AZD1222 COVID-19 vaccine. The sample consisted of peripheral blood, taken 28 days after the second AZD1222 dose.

The CDR3 bases are TGTGCCAGCAGCGAGGGGGGGACCGGCAATCAGCCCCAGCATTTT. It encodes CASSEGGTGNQPQHF. The rearrangement joins TRBV9 to TRBJ1-5, with a tentative D call TRBD1 (6 bases). The CDR3 sequence is 15 residues long. V gave up 3 bases and J gave up 2 bases, with 12 bases separating them. Germline V CDR1 and CDR2: SGDLS, YYNGEE.